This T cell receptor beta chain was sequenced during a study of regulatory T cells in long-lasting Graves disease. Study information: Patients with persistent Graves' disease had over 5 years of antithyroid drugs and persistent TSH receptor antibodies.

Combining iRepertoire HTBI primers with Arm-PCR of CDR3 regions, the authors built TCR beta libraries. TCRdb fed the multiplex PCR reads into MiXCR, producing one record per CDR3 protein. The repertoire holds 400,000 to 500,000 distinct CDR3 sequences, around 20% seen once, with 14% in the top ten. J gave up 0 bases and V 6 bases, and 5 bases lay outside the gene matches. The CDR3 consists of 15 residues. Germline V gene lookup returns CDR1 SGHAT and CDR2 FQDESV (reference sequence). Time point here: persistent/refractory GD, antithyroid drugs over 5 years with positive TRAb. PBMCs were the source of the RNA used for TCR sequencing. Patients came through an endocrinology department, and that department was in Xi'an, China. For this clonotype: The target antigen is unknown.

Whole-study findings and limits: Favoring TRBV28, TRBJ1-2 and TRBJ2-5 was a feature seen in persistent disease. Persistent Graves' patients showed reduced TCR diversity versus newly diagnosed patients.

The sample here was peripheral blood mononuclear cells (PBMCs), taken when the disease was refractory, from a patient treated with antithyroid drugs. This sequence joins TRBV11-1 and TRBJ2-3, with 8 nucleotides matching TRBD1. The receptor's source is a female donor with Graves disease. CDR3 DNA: TGTGCCAGCAGTCCGAGACAGGGGAGCACAGATACGCAGTATTTT. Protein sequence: CASSPRQGSTDTQYF.